The 32 T cell receptor beta chains in this list originate from one sample, sequenced in a study of blood T cell repertoires in COVID-19 (dated by TCRdb to 2020 to 2021). Receptor amplification or capture employed the immunoSEQ multiplex PCR assay. The source is immuneACCESS, and TCRdb retained only in-frame sequences with V and J called. Part of the clones is not carried over; for the studies checked, unresolved V genes explain less than half of this, and the remainder is unexplained. The sample yields 300,000 to 400,000 clones; around 87% were counted once. Nearly 6.5% of the sample is held by the ten biggest clonotypes. The sequenced material came from peripheral blood. Receptors originate from a woman between 45 and 60 years old with COVID-19, enrolled during active disease.

In this sample, this clone turned up once. The chain couples TRBV5-4 to TRBJ2-7, with D possibly matching TRBD1 (5 bases). The V and J ends lost 4 bases and 8 bases respectively, with 13 bases between them. Germline V gene lookup returns CDR1 SGHNT and CDR2 YYREEE (reference sequence). The CDR3 sequence is 12 residues long. The CDR3 sequence: CASSIAGYQQYF. CDR3 coding DNA: TGTGCCAGCAGCATCGCAGGGTATCAGCAGTACTTC.

V is TRBV3-1 (or the pseudogene TRBV3-2) and J is TRBJ2-5; D is ambiguous. This CDR3 is 17 amino acids long. Germline values: CDR1 LGHDT, CDR2 YNNKEL (reference sequence). Trimming removed 4 bases from V and 7 bases from J, with 25 bases in between. The CDR3 nucleotides read TGTGCCAGCAGCCCGAAAACCTACTACCCGGTTTATGTGACCCAGTACTTC. Its protein is CASSPKTYYPVYVTQYF.

This sequence joins TRBV6-5 and TRBJ2-7, with a weak D call TRBD1 (6 bases). This CDR3 contains 14 residues. Germline CDR1 and CDR2: MNHEY and SVGAGI. Trimming took off 6 bases at V and 2 bases at J, with 14 bases between the two ends. The CDR3 loop reads CASRGSTGTYEQYF. The CDR3 nucleotides read TGTGCCAGCAGGGGGTCCACAGGGACCTACGAGCAGTACTTC.

This chain links TRBV6-2 or TRBV6-3 with TRBJ2-3; 7 bases match TRBD2. The CDR3 runs to 16 residues. CDR1 and CDR2 from the germline V gene are MNHEY and SVGEGT. J gave up 5 bases and V 0 bases, and 8 bases lay outside the gene matches. The CDR3 DNA follows: TGTGCCAGCAGTTACTCGACGGGGGGAGGAAGAGATACGCAGTATTTT. Its protein product is CASSYSTGGGRDTQYF.

The table lists this clone with a few counts. This chain joins TRBV30 and TRBJ2-7, with D possibly TRBD2 on 5 matching bases. V shed 0 bases and J shed 0 bases, with 9 bases lying between them. The germline V gene encodes CDR1 GTSNPN and CDR2 SVGIG (reference sequence). The CDR3 is made up of 14 amino acids. The CDR3 DNA reads TGTGCCTGGAGTGTTCGACTAAACTCCTACGAGCAGTACTTC. Translating gives CAWSVRLNSYEQYF.

The chain links TRBV7-9 to TRBJ1-2; D is perhaps TRBD1 (5 bases). This CDR3 is 14 amino acids long. With 2 bases removed from V and 4 bases from J, the gap between germline ends came to 11 bases. Germline CDR1 is SEHNR and CDR2 is FQNEAQ (reference sequence). CDR3 sequence reads: CASSLISQGYGYTF. Here the CDR3 DNA reads TGTGCCAGCAGCTTAATCTCTCAGGGCTATGGCTACACCTTC. Combining the CDR3 with reference TRBV7-9 and TRBJ1-2 gives the whole variable domain DTGVSQNPRHKITKRGQNVTFRCDPISEHNRLYWYRQTLGQGPEFLTYFQNEAQLEKSRLLSDRFSAERPKGSFSTLEIQRTEQGDSAMYLCASSLISQGYGYTFGSGTRLTVV.

The chain has TRBV5-4 and TRBJ2-3; D may be TRBD2 (6 bases). This CDR3 region has 15 residues. The V end lost 4 bases, the J end lost 5 bases, and 17 bases lay between the germline ends. Germline V gene data show CDR1 as SGHNT and CDR2 as YYREEE (reference sequence). CDR3 in amino acids: CASSPGLTIGDTQYF. CDR3 coding DNA: TGTGCCAGCAGCCCGGGACTCACGATAGGAGATACGCAGTATTTT.

This clone has a single count. V usage is TRBV7-8 and J usage is TRBJ1-3; D possibly corresponds to TRBD1 (6 bases). CDR1 and CDR2 (germline): SGHVS, FQNEAQ. The length of the CDR3 is 14 residues. Trimming took 5 bases from V and 3 from J, leaving 11 bases between them. The CDR3 spells CASSPRDNGNTIYF. The CDR3, as DNA: TGTGCCAGCAGCCCCCGGGACAATGGAAACACCATATATTTT. The entire variable domain, with the rest obtained from reference TRBV7-8 and TRBJ1-3, is as follows: GAGVSQSPRYKVAKRGQDVALRCDPISGHVSLFWYQQALGQGPEFLTYFQNEAQLDKSGLPSDRFFAERPEGSVSTLKIQRTQQEDSAVYLCASSPRDNGNTIYFGEGSWLTVV.

The chain carries TRBV27 and TRBJ1-1; D may be TRBD1 (5 bases). Trimming stripped 0 bases from V and 3 bases from J, with 17 bases between. This CDR3 region has 17 residues. From germline, CDR1 is MNHEY and CDR2 SMNVEV (reference sequence). The CDR3 spells CASSLSRAGRVDTEAFF. The CDR3, as DNA: TGTGCCAGCAGTTTATCGCGGGCAGGGAGGGTTGACACTGAAGCTTTCTTT.

This clone was counted at least ten times. The chain recombines TRBV7-6 with TRBJ1-4; 7 bases fit TRBD1. Germline-derived CDR1 and CDR2 are SGHVS and FNYEAQ. The CDR3 covers 14 residues. Losses at the gene ends were 4 bases for V and 3 bases for J; bases not matched to a gene: 2. The CDR3 region has the DNA TGTGCCAGCAGCTCCGGGACAGCTAATGAAAAACTGTTTTTT. Its protein is CASSSGTANEKLFF.

Only one count was recorded for this clone. This rearrangement joins TRBV6-5 to TRBJ2-3; TRBD2 aligns across 7 bases. The CDR3 has 14 residues. Trimming at V came to 8 bases and at J to 4 bases, leaving 9 bases not matched to a gene. Germline assignment: CDR1 MNHEY and CDR2 SVGAGI. The CDR3 sequence: CASRDYRGPDTQYF. The CDR3 nucleotides read TGTGCCAGCCGGGACTACCGGGGCCCAGATACGCAGTATTTT.

The chain uses TRBV27 and TRBJ2-1, with 13 bases matching TRBD2. V lost 5 bases, J lost 0 bases, and 13 bases stayed unmatched. Germline assignment: CDR1 MNHEY and CDR2 SMNVEV (reference sequence). This CDR3 comprises 20 residues. CDR3 protein: CASSHSGTSGIQSSYNEQFF. The CDR3 DNA reads TGTGCCAGCAGTCATTCCGGGACTAGCGGGATTCAGAGCTCCTACAATGAGCAGTTCTTC.

This clone was found once. The chain carries TRBV7-2 and TRBJ2-1, with TRBD2 matching 9 bases. Germline CDR1 SGHTA, CDR2 FQGNSA. CDR3 length equals 17 residues. The V segment lost 3 bases and the J segment 1 base; nucleotides outside the gene matches: 7. The DNA of the CDR3 is TGTGCCAGCAGCTTCCGTAGCGGGGGCCTATCCTACAATGAGCAGTTCTTC. It specifies CASSFRSGGLSYNEQFF.

CDR3 coding DNA: TGTGCCAGCAAGGACAGGGGCTGGAACACCGGGGAGCTGTTTTTT. Protein product: CASKDRGWNTGELFF. V is TRBV21-1 and J is TRBJ2-2; TRBD1, the D gene given by the table, was not confirmed from the DNA. TRBV21-1 is described as a pseudogene. The CDR3 contains 15 residues.

The J gene is TRBJ1-2, the V gene TRBV2, with 9 bases aligning to TRBD1. V lost 6 bases to trimming and J lost 4 bases; unmatched junction nucleotides: 15. The CDR3 runs to 17 residues. Per the germline V gene, CDR1 is SNHLY and CDR2 is FYNNEI. Here the CDR3 reads CASRRPGQGKVGYGYTF. The CDR3 DNA sequence: TGTGCCAGCAGGCGACCGGGACAGGGAAAGGTGGGCTATGGCTACACCTTC.

This chain uses TRBV13 with TRBJ1-2; 8 bases align to TRBD1. The CDR3 sequence is 16 residues long. Germline lookup yields CDR1 PRHDT and CDR2 FYEKMQ (reference sequence). V gave up 3 bases and J gave up 4 bases; unmatched junction bases: 10. CDR3: CASSFNQGATGYGYTF. The CDR3 DNA is TGTGCCAGCAGCTTCAACCAGGGGGCTACTGGCTATGGCTACACCTTC.

The chain uses TRBV30 and TRBJ2-5, with 13 bases that match TRBD2. The J segment lost 0 bases and the V segment lost 5 bases, leaving 9 bases of the junction unmatched. Germline CDR1 and CDR2: GTSNPN and SVGIG (reference sequence). The CDR3 loop spans 17 amino acids. The CDR3 region has the DNA TGTGCCTGGGACCCGGGACTAGCGGGGATGTACCAAGAGACCCAGTACTTC. Translated: CAWDPGLAGMYQETQYF.

This chain links TRBV24-1 with TRBJ2-5, with TRBD1 matching 7 bases. CDR3 length: 14 residues. Germline V lookup: CDR1 KGHDR, CDR2 SFDVKD. V shed 4 bases and J 1 base; nucleotides not matched to a gene: 2. This CDR3 is CATSDRDSQETQYF. The DNA of the CDR3 is TGTGCCACCAGTGACCGGGACAGCCAAGAGACCCAGTACTTC.

The V gene is TRBV11-2, the J gene TRBJ1-1; D is possibly TRBD1 (6 bases). V lost 2 bases and J 5 bases, leaving 18 bases between the germline ends. Germline V gives CDR1 SGHAT, CDR2 FQNNGV. This CDR3 is built from 16 residues. CDR3 DNA: TGTGCCAGCAGCTTATCCTTCGTGCGCAGGGGAACTGAAGCTTTCTTT. Its protein product is CASSLSFVRRGTEAFF. Variable domain in full (rest from reference TRBV11-2 and TRBJ1-1): EAGVAQSPRYKIIEKRQSVAFWCNPISGHATLYWYQQILGQGPKLLIQFQNNGVVDDSQLPKDRFSAERLKGVDSTLKIQPAKLEDSAVYLCASSLSFVRRGTEAFFGQGTRLTVV.

The chain has TRBV28 and TRBJ1-5; D uncertain. V lost 5 bases to trimming and J lost 1 base, with 12 bases between them. There are 15 residues in the CDR3. CDR1 and CDR2 from the germline V gene are MDHEN and SYDVKM. CDR3 bases: TGTGCCAGCAGTGTGGCGGGCACGAGCAATCAGCCCCAGCATTTT. It is translated as CASSVAGTSNQPQHF.

The J gene is TRBJ2-7, the V gene TRBV11-3; TRBD1 agrees at 7 bases. The CDR3 has 15 amino acids. Germline trimming cut 4 bases from V and 6 bases from J; bases unmatched to any gene: 12. Germline CDR1 and CDR2: SGHNT and YENEEA. CDR3 amino acids: CASSSTLAGGSEQYF. CDR3 DNA: TGTGCCAGCAGCTCAACGCTTGCAGGGGGTAGCGAGCAGTACTTC.

V gene TRBV7-9 combines with J gene TRBJ2-1, with 15 nucleotides matching TRBD2. Germline values: CDR1 SEHNR, CDR2 FQNEAQ (reference sequence). The CDR3 has 17 amino acids. V lost 5 bases and J lost 4; bases outside the gene matches: 6. The chain's CDR3 is CASSPRTSGRGYNEQFF. CDR3 bases: TGTGCCAGCAGCCCGCGGACTAGCGGGAGGGGGTACAATGAGCAGTTCTTC. The whole variable domain, filled in from reference TRBV7-9 and TRBJ2-1, reads DTGVSQNPRHKITKRGQNVTFRCDPISEHNRLYWYRQTLGQGPEFLTYFQNEAQLEKSRLLSDRFSAERPKGSFSTLEIQRTEQGDSAMYLCASSPRTSGRGYNEQFFGPGTRLTVL.

This clone was counted between two and nine times. The sample has other DNA sequences that encode this CDR3 too. The chain has TRBV5-4 and TRBJ2-3; D ambiguous. The V end was cut by 2 bases, the J end by 4 bases, with 5 bases between. The CDR3 is 12 amino acids. Germline V lookup: CDR1 SGHNT, CDR2 YYREEE (reference sequence). The CDR3 here is CASSFSSDTQYF. For the CDR3, the DNA is TGTGCCAGCAGCTTTTCTTCAGATACGCAGTATTTT.

This chain links TRBV5-8 with TRBJ1-1, with 7 positions matching TRBD1. V shed 0 bases, J shed 11 bases, and the junction held 13 bases outside the gene matches. This CDR3 is built from 15 residues. Germline V gene data show CDR1 as SGHTS and CDR2 as YDEGEE. CDR3 sequence (DNA): TGTGCCAGCAGCTTGGCACGGGCGCGGGGGGGACAGGCTTTCTTT. Translation gives CASSLARARGGQAFF. The whole variable domain, filled in from reference TRBV5-8 and TRBJ1-1, reads EAGVTQSPTHLIKTRGQQATLRCSPISGHTSVYWYQQALGLGLQFLLWYDEGEERNRGNFPPRFSGRQFPNYSSELNVNALELEDSALYLCASSLARARGGQAFFGQGTRLTVV.

This clone was found once. This rearrangement joins TRBV14 to TRBJ2-7, with a possible D match to TRBD2 (6 bases). V lost 0 bases and J lost 1, with 10 bases in between. The CDR3 sequence is 15 residues long. CDR1 and CDR2 from the germline V gene are SGHDN and FVKESK. DNA for the CDR3: TGTGCCAGCAGCCAAGACCGGGAGCGGTCCTACGAGCAGTACTTC. This codes for CASSQDRERSYEQYF. Filled out from reference TRBV14 and TRBJ2-7, the complete variable domain reads EAGVTQFPSHSVIEKGQTVTLRCDPISGHDNLYWYRRVMGKEIKFLLHFVKESKQDESGMPNNRFLAERTGGTYSTLKVQPAELEDSGVYFCASSQDRERSYEQYFGPGTRLTVT.

In the case of this clone: This CDR3 is also generated by other DNA sequences in the sample. V and J are TRBV15 and TRBJ2-7; D unresolved. The CDR3 consists of 12 residues. Germline values: CDR1 LNHNV, CDR2 YYDKDF (reference sequence). V was clipped by 0 bases and J by 4 bases, with 4 bases between them. The CDR3 DNA follows: TGTGCCACCAGCAGAGATCGGTACGAGCAGTACTTC. It translates to CATSRDRYEQYF.

This chain links TRBV5-1 with TRBJ2-5, with 8 bases identical to TRBD1. Germline values: CDR1 SGHRS, CDR2 YFSETQ. CDR3 length: 15 amino acids. V shed 4 bases, J shed 5 bases, and the junction held 10 bases outside the gene matches. The CDR3, as DNA: TGCGCCAGCAGCATGACAGGGGTAGGGGCGGAGACCCAGTACTTC. Amino acids: CASSMTGVGAETQYF.

The V and J genes are TRBV5-1 and TRBJ2-1; perhaps TRBD1 as D (6 bases). Deletions cut 3 bases from V and 10 bases from J, with 23 bases between. In germline, CDR1 is SGHRS, CDR2 YFSETQ. The CDR3 is 16 amino acids. In DNA, the CDR3 is TGCGCCAGCAGCTCCACAGGGAGTGGTGTGTCGGGCGAGCAGTTCTTC. Amino acid sequence: CASSSTGSGVSGEQFF.

V is TRBV5-1 and J is TRBJ2-1; D gene ambiguous. V was pared by 7 bases and J by 6 bases, with 17 bases between. CDR1 and CDR2 (germline): SGHRS, YFSETQ. The CDR3 sequence is 14 residues long. The CDR3 DNA follows: TGCGCCAGCCGCCCCGAGTTGGTTTCCAATGAGCAGTTCTTC. Encoded protein: CASRPELVSNEQFF.

This clone was picked up one time. This sequence joins TRBV6-2 or TRBV6-3 and TRBJ1-2, with 7 bases matching TRBD1. After removal of 5 bases from V and 4 bases from J, the junction contained 7 bases not matched to a gene. The CDR3 runs 14 residues. Germline V CDR1 and CDR2: MNHEY, SVGEGT. In DNA form, the CDR3 reads TGTGCCAGCAGTCAGACAGGGATAGCCTATGGCTACACCTTC. Protein sequence: CASSQTGIAYGYTF.

The chain is built from TRBV7-2 and TRBJ2-7; possibly TRBD2 for D (6 bases). Germline V lookup: CDR1 SGHTA, CDR2 FQGNSA. V was trimmed by 0 bases and J by 2 bases, leaving 14 bases between them. This CDR3 comprises 16 residues. The chain's CDR3 is CASSLAGGPSPYEQYF. CDR3 nucleotide sequence: TGTGCCAGCAGCTTAGCGGGAGGACCATCCCCCTACGAGCAGTACTTC.

This chain links TRBV5-8 with TRBJ2-2, with D possibly matching TRBD1 (5 bases). The length of the CDR3 is 16 residues. The V gene's germline CDR1 is SGHTS and CDR2 YDEGEE. Deletions cut 4 bases from V and 5 bases from J, with 18 bases between. The CDR3 bases are TGTGCCAGCAGCATTACTTCAGGGCGGTGGACCGGGGAGCTGTTTTTT. Encoded protein: CASSITSGRWTGELFF.